Below are 30 T cell receptor beta chains sequenced from a single sample in a study of T cell changes during pregnancy in multiple sclerosis. Measured with immunoSEQ multiplex PCR; TCRdb has only the in-frame clones, and not every one. This table has some 77,000 clones, more than 80% appearing once. Sequenced here: CD4+ T cells from peripheral blood mononuclear cells, sampled before pregnancy. The receptors stem from a female donor with multiple sclerosis, enrolled in a pregnancy study.

This chain uses TRBV9 with TRBJ2-1; 7 nucleotides match TRBD2. V lost 0 bases, J lost 3 bases, and 6 bases stayed unmatched. The V gene's germline CDR1 is SGDLS and CDR2 YYNGEE. CDR3 length equals 16 residues. The DNA for the CDR3 is TGTGCCAGCAGCGTAGGTGGGACTACCCACTACAATGAGCAGTTCTTC. Encoded protein: CASSVGGTTHYNEQFF.

The rearrangement uses TRBV5-1 and TRBJ2-7; D is perhaps TRBD1 (5 bases). The CDR3 consists of 14 residues. Germline V gives CDR1 SGHRS, CDR2 YFSETQ. V was clipped by 4 bases and J by 0 bases, with 11 bases between them. The CDR3: CASSTQQGSYEQYF. For the CDR3, the DNA is TGCGCCAGCAGCACACAGCAGGGCTCCTACGAGCAGTACTTC.

CDR3 DNA: TGTGCCAGCAGCTTAATAAGCAGGGGCACTGAAGCTTTCTTT. This gives the protein CASSLISRGTEAFF. V and J are TRBV7-3 and TRBJ1-1, with D tentatively TRBD1 (6 bases). This CDR3 contains 14 residues. The V gene's germline CDR1 is SGHTA and CDR2 FQGTGA. V shed 1 base and J shed 4 bases, with 10 bases lying between them.

V gene TRBV6-6 combines with J gene TRBJ1-3; D is perhaps TRBD1 (5 bases). This CDR3 region has 16 residues. Looked up from germline, CDR1 is MNHNY and CDR2 is SVGAGI (reference sequence). Deletions cut 6 bases from V and 2 bases from J, with 17 bases between. In DNA, the CDR3 is TGTGCCAGCAGCCGAGGGAGGGGCACAGCTGGAAACACCATATATTTT. It codes for CASSRGRGTAGNTIYF.

The rearrangement links TRBV5-1 to TRBJ2-7; D is ambiguous. Germline CDR1 reads SGHRS; CDR2 reads YFSETQ. The CDR3 runs 14 residues. V shed 4 bases and J shed 1 base, with 12 bases lying between them. CDR3 sequence: CASSLPGRSYEQYF. The DNA for the CDR3 is TGCGCCAGCAGCCTACCGGGTCGTTCCTACGAGCAGTACTTC.

DNA for the CDR3: TGTGCCAGCAGCGGAGTCGCAGGGGAGAGGGAGACCCAGTACTTC. This codes for CASSGVAGERETQYF. The chain has TRBV2 and TRBJ2-5, with D perhaps TRBD1 (6 bases). The CDR3 has 15 residues. CDR1 is SNHLY and CDR2 is FYNNEI in the germline V gene. Trimming shortened V by 6 bases and J by 5 bases, and 19 bases separated the two germline ends.

The chain uses TRBV5-1 and TRBJ1-3, with D possibly TRBD1 on 5 matching bases. V was trimmed by 6 bases and J by 4 bases, leaving 11 bases between them. Germline loops: CDR1 SGHRS, CDR2 YFSETQ. This CDR3 contains 13 residues. CDR3 nucleotides: TGCGCCAGCATGGGAGGGGTCGGAAACACCATATATTTT. It is translated as CASMGGVGNTIYF. Using reference TRBV5-1 and TRBJ1-3 for the parts outside the CDR3, the full variable domain is KAGVTQTPRYLIKTRGQQVTLSCSPISGHRSVSWYQQTPGQGLQFLFEYFSETQRNKGNFPGRFSGRQFSNSRSEMNVSTLELGDSALYLCASMGGVGNTIYFGEGSWLTVV.

The CDR3 loop reads CASSRDRDGYGYTF. The DNA for the CDR3 is TGTGCCAGCAGCCGGGACAGGGATGGATATGGCTACACCTTC. The chain employs TRBV6-5 and TRBJ1-2; 9 nucleotides line up with TRBD1. This CDR3 is 14 amino acids long. Losses at the gene ends were 6 bases for V and 5 bases for J; bases not matched to a gene: 7. In germline, CDR1 is MNHEY, CDR2 SVGAGI.

The chain has TRBV28 and TRBJ1-2; TRBD1 aligns across 7 bases. This CDR3 comprises 15 residues. Germline values: CDR1 MDHEN, CDR2 SYDVKM. J lost 7 bases, V lost 7 bases, and 15 bases had no gene match. In DNA form, the CDR3 reads TGTGCCAGCACGACAGGGAGCTTAGATCGTGGTGGCTACACCTTC. This gives the protein CASTTGSLDRGGYTF.

The V gene is TRBV5-8, the J gene TRBJ1-4; 7 nucleotides line up with TRBD1. V dropped 0 bases and J dropped 2; count of bases not matched to a gene: 1. The CDR3 length is 15 residues. Per the germline V gene, CDR1 is SGHTS and CDR2 is YDEGEE. In DNA form, the CDR3 reads TGTGCCAGCAGCTTGGAAGGGGGCACTAATGAAAAACTGTTTTTT. Protein product: CASSLEGGTNEKLFF.

V gene TRBV7-9 combines with J gene TRBJ1-5; 7 bases align to TRBD1. With V trimmed by 2 bases and J by 2 bases, 0 bases remained unmatched. Germline-derived CDR1 and CDR2 are SEHNR and FQNEAQ (reference sequence). This CDR3 is built from 14 residues. The CDR3 DNA follows: TGTGCCAGCAGCTTAACAGGGGGCAATCAGCCCCAGCATTTT. Protein: CASSLTGGNQPQHF.

The CDR3 sequence: CASSPTVSTEAFF. In DNA form, the CDR3 reads TGTGCCAGCTCACCAACAGTTTCCACTGAAGCTTTCTTT. V is TRBV18 and J is TRBJ1-1; no clear D gene. The germline CDR1 and CDR2 sequences are KGHSH and LQKENI. The ends were cut back, 2 bases at V and 4 bases at J, with 8 bases in the middle. This CDR3 comprises 13 residues.

The chain recombines TRBV4-2 with TRBJ2-7; 8 nucleotides line up with TRBD2. Germline V gene data show CDR1 as LGHNA and CDR2 as YNFKEQ. V shed 5 bases and J 0 bases; nucleotides not matched to a gene: 9. The CDR3 is made up of 16 amino acids. The CDR3 bases are TGTGCCAGCAGCAAGACGGGTAGCGGGGCCTCCTACGAGCAGTACTTC. It is translated as CASSKTGSGASYEQYF.

V and J are TRBV7-9 and TRBJ1-1; D unresolved. CDR1 is SEHNR and CDR2 is FQNEAQ in the germline V gene (reference sequence). The CDR3 is made up of 15 amino acids. The V gene lost 2 bases and the J gene lost 4 bases, with 14 bases spanning the gap. CDR3 amino acids: CASSLFSAGGTEAFF. In nucleotides, the CDR3 is TGTGCCAGCAGCTTATTTTCGGCCGGAGGCACTGAAGCTTTCTTT.

CDR3 region: CATSRGFGEESGRNYNEQFF. CDR3 DNA sequence: TGTGCCACCAGCAGAGGCTTTGGGGAGGAGAGCGGGAGAAACTACAATGAGCAGTTCTTC. The rearrangement joins TRBV15 to TRBJ2-1; 8 bases map to TRBD2. Germline V gene sequence: CDR1 LNHNV, CDR2 YYDKDF (reference sequence). The CDR3 totals 20 residues. The V and J ends lost 1 base and 3 bases, in that order; junction bases with no gene match: 17.

The CDR3 is CASSFQRGALGEQFF. The CDR3 region has the DNA TGTGCCAGCAGCTTTCAACGGGGGGCCCTGGGGGAGCAGTTCTTC. The chain uses TRBV7-3 and TRBJ2-1, with D perhaps matching TRBD2 (7 bases). The CDR3 consists of 15 residues. Trimming removed 3 bases at V and 10 bases at J, with 19 bases between. The germline V gene has CDR1 SGHTA and CDR2 FQGTGA. Combining the CDR3 with reference TRBV7-3 and TRBJ2-1 gives the whole variable domain GAGVSQTPSNKVTEKGKYVELRCDPISGHTALYWYRQSLGQGPEFLIYFQGTGAADDSGLPNDRFFAVRPEGSVSTLKIQRTERGDSAVYLCASSFQRGALGEQFFGPGTRLTVL.

The chain joins TRBV6-1 to TRBJ1-1; no clear D. The CDR3 covers 13 residues. Trimming shortened V by 5 bases and J by 0 bases, and 7 bases separated the two germline ends. Germline-derived CDR1 and CDR2 are MNHNS and SASEGT. In nucleotides, the CDR3 is TGTGCCAGCAGTATCGGGGTGAACACTGAAGCTTTCTTT. Amino acids: CASSIGVNTEAFF.

The chain couples TRBV6-1 to TRBJ2-7, with unresolved D. Germline-derived CDR1 and CDR2 are MNHNS and SASEGT. V shed 6 bases and J shed 5 bases, with 11 bases lying between them. CDR3 length: 12 amino acids. DNA for the CDR3: TGTGCCAGCAGCCCACCTATAGACGAGCAGTACTTC. This encodes CASSPPIDEQYF.

The rearrangement uses TRBV19 and TRBJ1-1, with D uncertain. Germline CDR1 reads LNHDA; CDR2 reads SQIVND (reference sequence). The ends were cut back, 5 bases at V and 1 base at J, with 11 bases in the middle. CDR3 length equals 14 residues. The CDR3 reads CASSERVGNTEAFF. In DNA, the CDR3 is TGTGCCAGTAGTGAGAGGGTGGGGAACACTGAAGCTTTCTTT.

V and J are TRBV7-9 and TRBJ2-3, with D perhaps matching TRBD1 (6 bases). Germline values: CDR1 SEHNR, CDR2 FQNEAQ (reference sequence). CDR3 length: 15 amino acids. Deletions cut 3 bases from V and 1 base from J, with 11 bases between. In DNA, the CDR3 is TGTGCCAGCAGCTTCACAGGGCGGGGCACAGATACGCAGTATTTT. Amino acid sequence: CASSFTGRGTDTQYF.

This rearrangement joins TRBV9 to TRBJ1-2, with a tentative D call TRBD1 (5 bases). Germline V gives CDR1 SGDLS, CDR2 YYNGEE. The CDR3 loop spans 14 amino acids. Trimming removed 5 bases at V and 8 bases at J, with 19 bases between. The chain's CDR3 is CASSSRGYPEGYTF. The CDR3 bases are TGTGCCAGCAGTTCTCGGGGGTATCCCGAGGGCTACACCTTC.

This chain connects TRBV18 to TRBJ2-7, with D uncertain. Trimming removed 1 base from V and 3 bases from J, with 4 bases in between. Germline lookup yields CDR1 KGHSH and CDR2 LQKENI. CDR3 length equals 12 residues. The CDR3 spells CASSPQLYEQYF. The CDR3 bases are TGTGCCAGCTCACCACAGCTCTACGAGCAGTACTTC.

The chain joins TRBV4-2 to TRBJ2-5, with 15 bases aligning to TRBD2. Trimming took 4 bases from V and 2 from J; bases not matched to a gene: 14. Germline V gene sequence: CDR1 LGHNA, CDR2 YNFKEQ. The CDR3 spans 20 residues. The DNA of the CDR3 is TGTGCCAGCAGCCTCCTGCCCCCGGGACTAGCGGGGGGAGAGCAAGAGACCCAGTACTTC. Protein product: CASSLLPPGLAGGEQETQYF.

Only one count was recorded for this clone. V is TRBV5-1 and J is TRBJ2-5, with 13 bases that match TRBD2. Germline V gene lookup returns CDR1 SGHRS and CDR2 YFSETQ. Trimming took 0 bases from V and 6 from J; bases not matched to a gene: 14. The CDR3 runs 19 residues. The CDR3 is CASSLGGPGTSGIWKTQYF. In nucleotides, the CDR3 is TGCGCCAGCAGCTTGGGGGGGCCCGGGACTAGCGGGATTTGGAAGACCCAGTACTTC.

The V and J genes are TRBV10-3 and TRBJ2-2; 12 positions match TRBD2. The CDR3 covers 16 residues. The trim removed 4 bases at V and 4 bases at J, leaving 4 bases unmatched. Per the germline V gene, CDR1 is ENHRY and CDR2 is SYGVKD. The CDR3 loop reads CAISARLAGATGELFF. CDR3 nucleotides: TGTGCCATCAGTGCCCGACTAGCGGGGGCCACCGGGGAGCTGTTTTTT.

The V call is TRBV9, the J call TRBJ2-5, with D perhaps TRBD1 (6 bases). The germline V and J ends were trimmed by 2 bases and 4 bases, with 15 bases remaining between them. CDR3 length: 15 residues. CDR1 is SGDLS and CDR2 is YYNGEE in the germline V gene. CDR3 residues: CASSVSGDPPETQYF. The CDR3 region has the DNA TGTGCCAGCAGCGTCTCAGGGGACCCTCCAGAGACCCAGTACTTC.

This clone has just one count. This chain connects TRBV5-1 to TRBJ1-1, with D possibly being TRBD1 (6 bases). Deletions cut 0 bases from V and 1 base from J, with 19 bases between. The germline gives CDR1 SGHRS, CDR2 YFSETQ. CDR3 length: 18 amino acids. The CDR3 bases are TGCGCCAGCAGCTTGGAACGTGGGGGCTACTGGGGGAACACTGAAGCTTTCTTT. Its protein product is CASSLERGGYWGNTEAFF.

The chain has TRBV28 and TRBJ1-4, with TRBD1 identical over 10 bases. CDR1 MDHEN and CDR2 SYDVKM come from the germline V gene. The CDR3 length is 16 residues. After removal of 5 bases from V and 7 bases from J, the junction contained 10 bases not matched to a gene. The CDR3: CASSLTGTGVGEKLFF. The CDR3 DNA reads TGTGCCAGCAGTCTGACCGGGACAGGGGTAGGTGAAAAACTGTTTTTT.

The chain combines TRBV30 with TRBJ2-3, with a possible D match to TRBD1 (6 bases). V lost 0 bases and J lost 1, with 8 bases in between. Germline assignment: CDR1 GTSNPN and CDR2 SVGIG (reference sequence). This CDR3 has 14 residues. The CDR3 coding sequence is TGTGCCTGGAGTGTACGGACAGGCACAGATACGCAGTATTTT. Its translation is CAWSVRTGTDTQYF.

This clone was seen only once. As DNA, the CDR3 is TGTGCCAGCAGCCAGTGGGGACAGGGTGACTCCTACGAGCAGTACTTC. Translating gives CASSQWGQGDSYEQYF. This sequence joins TRBV4-2 and TRBJ2-7; 9 bases match TRBD1. V dropped 3 bases and J dropped 0; count of bases not matched to a gene: 6. CDR1 is LGHNA and CDR2 is YNFKEQ in the germline V gene. This CDR3 has 16 amino acids.